The sample holds one count of the clone carrying this T cell receptor (beta chain). This record belongs to a study of lymphopenia after photon versus proton radiotherapy. Only in-frame clones appear in the TCRdb table, and some are missing; sequencing was by immunoSEQ multiplex PCR. The table records 20,000 to 25,000 clones, approximately 91% of them present only once. The receptor was derived from a woman between 65 and 79 years old with pancreatic cancer. Some clones in this sample may be carry-over from other donors' samples. This material consisted of peripheral blood, taken from a patient treated with proton-based radiotherapy.

The CDR3 loop reads CASKAGEVTGELFF. In nucleotides, the CDR3 is TGTGCCAGTAAGGCGGGAGAGGTCACCGGGGAGCTGTTTTTT. The rearrangement links TRBV19 to TRBJ2-2, with 7 bases fitting TRBD2. Germline V gives CDR1 LNHDA, CDR2 SQIVND (reference sequence). This CDR3 comprises 14 residues. V lost 7 bases, J lost 4 bases, and 6 bases stayed unmatched.